This record looks at one TCR beta chain sequence and its context. It lacks a known antigen. Base-call qualities are not available, and no considerably larger clone is one nucleotide away. Sequencing was carried out with an Illumina HiSeq 2500. Quantitative 5'-RACE with molecular barcodes was used to prepare TCR beta libraries. The source study handled its data this way. A new computational method based on a probabilistic model of VDJ rearrangement was used to identify disease-linked TCR variants. Using fastp trimming at Q25 and MiXCR clonotype assembly, TCRdb reanalyzed the public sequencing data and kept in-frame beta chains. Rows are combined by CDR3 protein, so each entry shows the most common genes and DNA. These V and J calls rely on TCRdb rather than the paper's analysis. The sample table contains 670,000 or so distinct CDR3 sequences; only one count was recorded for roughly 19% of them. The top ten clones comprise around a fifth of the sample.

This record belongs to a study of CD8 T cells in ankylosing spondylitis (TCRdb year 2017). General notes on the study: The study set out to find disease-linked TCR variants by profiling T cell receptor beta repertoires in ankylosing spondylitis patients and healthy donors. The whole study cohort included under 140 healthy donors and about two dozen ankylosing spondylitis patients. Peripheral blood was sampled, and synovial fluid was additionally collected from ankylosing spondylitis patients.

CDR1 and CDR2 were assigned from the germline V gene (reference sequence) as DFQATT and SNEGSKA. Including cysteine and phenylalanine, the CDR3 has 17 amino acids. Kept here is only the CDR3 DNA, which spans 51 bases and is read in frame from base 1. Here V drops 3 bases and J drops 0 bases, and the junction holds 8 bases not matched to any gene. Broad study findings and their caveats: Some motif variants were previously reported in synovial fluid and blood of reactive arthritis patients, suggesting common disease-initiation mechanisms. A CD8+ phenotype was shown by the disease-linked clones, which were found at relatively low frequencies in peripheral blood. A TCR beta motif made up of seven or eight highly homologous amino acid variants appeared to be characteristic of blood from ankylosing spondylitis patients. Significant enrichment of the disease-linked clones was reported in matched synovial fluid samples from ankylosing spondylitis patients.

The source is a male donor with ankylosing spondylitis. Recombination connected TRBV20-1 to TRBJ1-5, with 10 bases in between that match TRBD1. Specimen: blood, either unsorted or a sorted T cell fraction (not recorded which). The CDR3 reads CSARAGQGPYSNQPQHF. The sequenced DNA: TGCAGTGCTAGGGCGGGACAGGGGCCTTATAGCAATCAGCCCCAGCATTTT.